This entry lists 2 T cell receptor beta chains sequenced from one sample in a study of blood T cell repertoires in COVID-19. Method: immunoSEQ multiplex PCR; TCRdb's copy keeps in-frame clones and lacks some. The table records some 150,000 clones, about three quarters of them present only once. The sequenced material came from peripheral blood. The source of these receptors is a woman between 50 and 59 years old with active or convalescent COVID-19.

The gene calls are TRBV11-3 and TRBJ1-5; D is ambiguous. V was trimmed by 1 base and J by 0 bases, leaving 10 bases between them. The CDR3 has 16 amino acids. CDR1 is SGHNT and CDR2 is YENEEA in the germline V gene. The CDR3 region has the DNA TGTGCCAGCAGCTTAGGGTGCGCTTATAGCAATCAGCCCCAGCATTTT. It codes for CASSLGCAYSNQPQHF.

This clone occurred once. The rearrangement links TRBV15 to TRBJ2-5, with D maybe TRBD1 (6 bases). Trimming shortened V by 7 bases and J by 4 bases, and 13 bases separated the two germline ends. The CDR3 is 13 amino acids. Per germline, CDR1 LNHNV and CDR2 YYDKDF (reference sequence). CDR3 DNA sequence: TGTGCCACCACCCTCGACAGGCGAGAGACCCAGTACTTC. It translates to CATTLDRRETQYF.